These 30 T cell receptor beta chains share one sample of origin, sequenced in a study of blood T cell repertoires in COVID-19. TCRdb's table, derived via immunoSEQ multiplex PCR, lists solely in-frame clones and lacks some. The sample consists of under 300,000 clones, 70% to 90% of them appearing once. Source material: peripheral blood. These receptors originate from a man in his 60s with acute or convalescent COVID-19.

This clone has more than one count but fewer than ten. The chain carries TRBV5-1 and TRBJ2-5; maybe TRBD2 (7 bases). The length of the CDR3 is 14 residues. Deletions cut 5 bases from V and 4 bases from J, with 15 bases between. Germline V gives CDR1 SGHRS, CDR2 YFSETQ. The CDR3 nucleotides read TGCGCCAGCAGAGGTTCGGGGGGCTCAGAGACCCAGTACTTC. Amino acids: CASRGSGGSETQYF.

The V call is TRBV19, the J call TRBJ1-2, with D possibly matching TRBD1 (6 bases). V was pared by 3 bases and J by 4 bases, with 9 bases between. The CDR3 sequence is 13 residues long. Germline V CDR1 and CDR2: LNHDA, SQIVND (reference sequence). CDR3 sequence: CASSIGTPYGYTF. The CDR3 nucleotides are TGTGCCAGTAGTATTGGGACACCCTATGGCTACACCTTC.

The chain uses TRBV15 and TRBJ1-4; D possibly corresponds to TRBD1 (5 bases). V shed 1 base and J shed 8 bases, with 14 bases lying between them. Per the germline V gene, CDR1 is LNHNV and CDR2 is YYDKDF (reference sequence). This CDR3 contains 15 residues. The CDR3: CATSRGGTTEEKLFF. DNA for the CDR3: TGTGCCACCAGCAGAGGGGGCACTACAGAGGAAAAACTGTTTTTT. The full variable domain, rest sourced from reference TRBV15 and TRBJ1-4, is DAMVIQNPRYQVTQFGKPVTLSCSQTLNHNVMYWYQQKSSQAPKLLFHYYDKDFNNEADTPDNFQSRRPNTSFCFLDIRSPGLGDTAMYLCATSRGGTTEEKLFFGSGTQLSVL.

The sample holds a few counts of this clone. V and J are TRBV20-1 and TRBJ2-1; the match to TRBD2 covers 10 bases. The V gene end was trimmed by 6 bases and the J gene end by 10 bases; junction bases not matched to a gene: 12. Germline-derived CDR1 and CDR2 are DFQATT and SNEGSKA (reference sequence). The CDR3 consists of 14 residues. The DNA for the CDR3 is TGCAGTGCCAGTCGGGCTAGCGGGAGCGACGAGCAGTTCTTC. Its protein product is CSASRASGSDEQFF.

The CDR3 DNA reads as TGCGCCAGCGGTTTGGGCTCCCGGGATGGCTACACCTTC. Translating gives CASGLGSRDGYTF. This rearrangement joins TRBV5-1 to TRBJ1-2; D is undetermined. CDR3 length: 13 residues. Deletions cut 7 bases from V and 6 bases from J, with 16 bases between. Germline CDR1 reads SGHRS; CDR2 reads YFSETQ.

V and J are TRBV18 and TRBJ1-4, with D possibly TRBD1 on 5 matching bases. This CDR3 has 14 residues. The V and J ends lost 0 bases and 4 bases respectively, with 6 bases between them. In germline, CDR1 is KGHSH, CDR2 LQKENI. CDR3 amino acids: CASSPPGLNEKLFF. Here the CDR3 DNA reads TGTGCCAGCTCACCACCGGGACTTAATGAAAAACTGTTTTTT.

The J gene is TRBJ2-5, the V gene TRBV7-8, with D perhaps matching TRBD1 (6 bases). The V gene lost 5 bases and the J gene lost 9 bases, with 16 bases spanning the gap. This CDR3 has 13 residues. Germline V gives CDR1 SGHVS, CDR2 FQNEAQ. CDR3: CASSIGQHRAQYF. In DNA, the CDR3 is TGTGCCAGCAGCATCGGACAGCACAGGGCCCAGTACTTC.

This clone was seen a handful of times. The chain has TRBV5-1 and TRBJ1-2, with 9 bases fitting TRBD1. J lost 2 bases, V lost 4 bases, and 12 bases had no gene match. This CDR3 has 17 amino acids. Germline V gene sequence: CDR1 SGHRS, CDR2 YFSETQ. Here the CDR3 reads CASSVGQGYIINYGYTF. The CDR3 DNA is TGCGCCAGCAGCGTGGGACAGGGCTATATCATCAACTATGGCTACACCTTC.

The chain uses TRBV10-3 and TRBJ2-1, with 9 bases identical to TRBD2. Germline V gene data show CDR1 as ENHRY and CDR2 as SYGVKD. V shed 3 bases, J shed 10 bases, and the junction held 16 bases outside the gene matches. The CDR3 extends over 17 amino acids. The CDR3 DNA is TGTGCCATCAGTGAAGAACTTAGCGGGAGCTCTAGGTCGGAGCAGTTCTTC. As protein: CAISEELSGSSRSEQFF.

This clone was counted once. V usage is TRBV5-6 and J usage is TRBJ1-6; unclear D gene. Germline V gene sequence: CDR1 SGHDT, CDR2 YYEEEE. Trimming took 3 bases from V and 7 from J, leaving 14 bases between them. CDR3 length: 15 residues. The CDR3 is CASSSFDMWNSPLHF. The CDR3 DNA reads as TGTGCCAGCAGCTCCTTCGACATGTGGAATTCACCCCTCCACTTT.

This clone was seen only a few times. The rearrangement uses TRBV6-1 and TRBJ1-5; the D is unclear. The length of the CDR3 is 19 residues. CDR1 and CDR2 (germline): MNHNS, SASEGT. V was shortened by 2 bases and J by 3 bases, with 23 bases between the two germline ends. The CDR3: CASSETLPAGFGPNQPQHF. Written as DNA, the CDR3 is TGTGCCAGCAGTGAAACTCTACCAGCTGGGTTTGGGCCCAATCAGCCCCAGCATTTT.

CDR3 sequence (DNA): TGTGCCACCAGTGCCCCGGGGCAAGAGACCCAGTACTTC. Protein: CATSAPGQETQYF. This chain joins TRBV24-1 and TRBJ2-5, with a tentative D call TRBD2 (5 bases). Germline loops: CDR1 KGHDR, CDR2 SFDVKD. The CDR3 is 13 residues long. Trimming stripped 5 bases from V and 2 bases from J, with 8 bases between.

Only a few counts were recorded for this clone. This sequence joins TRBV5-1 and TRBJ2-7; a weak D match, TRBD2 (6 bases). The CDR3 totals 15 residues. The germline V gene has CDR1 SGHRS and CDR2 YFSETQ. Trimming removed 0 bases at V and 5 bases at J, with 15 bases between. Written as DNA, the CDR3 is TGCGCCAGCAGCTTGGTGGGAGGAGGAGGCCACGAGCAGTACTTC. Translation gives CASSLVGGGGHEQYF.

CDR3 residues: CASSLAGPTNTGELFF. For the CDR3, the DNA is TGTGCCAGCAGTCTCGCAGGGCCCACGAACACCGGGGAGCTGTTTTTT. The chain combines TRBV7-3 with TRBJ2-2; D might be TRBD1 (5 bases). This CDR3 is built from 16 residues. CDR1 SGHTA and CDR2 FQGTGA come from the germline V gene. Trimming took off 6 bases at V and 0 bases at J, with 14 bases between the two ends. Full variable domain (missing parts from reference TRBV7-3 and TRBJ2-2): GAGVSQTPSNKVTEKGKYVELRCDPISGHTALYWYRQSLGQGPEFLIYFQGTGAADDSGLPNDRFFAVRPEGSVSTLKIQRTERGDSAVYLCASSLAGPTNTGELFFGEGSRLTVL.

This clone was detected once. The chain joins TRBV5-1 to TRBJ2-1, with a possible D match to TRBD1 (5 bases). Trimming removed 0 bases at V and 6 bases at J, with 22 bases between. Germline CDR1 is SGHRS and CDR2 is YFSETQ. The CDR3 is 18 amino acids. The CDR3 loop is CASSLDRVGIQGGNEQFF. The DNA for the CDR3 is TGCGCCAGCAGCTTGGATCGGGTTGGGATCCAGGGTGGCAATGAGCAGTTCTTC.

The chain is built from TRBV6-5 and TRBJ1-2; D is uncertain. The CDR3 consists of 11 residues. The V end was cut by 7 bases, the J end by 8 bases, with 11 bases between. Per germline, CDR1 MNHEY and CDR2 SVGAGI. As DNA, the CDR3 is TGTGCCAGCACAGCAGGCGGGGGCTACACCTTC. Protein product: CASTAGGGYTF.

The rearrangement joins TRBV19 to TRBJ2-3; 14 positions agree with TRBD2. V was clipped by 5 bases and J by 6 bases; unmatched bases: 4. CDR3 size: 15 residues. CDR1 LNHDA and CDR2 SQIVND come from the germline V gene (reference sequence). CDR3 nucleotide sequence: TGTGCCAGTAGTTCGGGACTAGCGGGAGCGGATACGCAGTATTTT. Amino acid sequence: CASSSGLAGADTQYF.

This clone appeared a few times. V usage is TRBV3-1 (or the pseudogene TRBV3-2) and J usage is TRBJ2-7, with TRBD1 identical over 10 bases. After removal of 4 bases from V and 1 base from J, the junction contained 1 base not matched to a gene. Germline assignment: CDR1 LGHDT and CDR2 YNNKEL (reference sequence). The CDR3 contains 14 residues. The CDR3, as DNA: TGTGCCAGCAGCCCGGGACAGGGGTCCTACGAGCAGTACTTC. Its translation is CASSPGQGSYEQYF.

The gene calls are TRBV30 and TRBJ1-4; 8 bases fit TRBD1. V shed 1 base and J 3 bases; nucleotides not matched to a gene: 7. CDR1 is GTSNPN, CDR2 SVGIG, per germline (reference sequence). The CDR3 has 16 residues. CDR3 nucleotide sequence: TGTGCCTGGAGTGGTCGCAGGGGGCGTTCTAATGAAAAACTGTTTTTT. It codes for CAWSGRRGRSNEKLFF.

The chain joins TRBV7-2 to TRBJ1-1; D gene uncertain. CDR1 SGHTA and CDR2 FQGNSA come from the germline V gene. V was pared by 2 bases and J by 3 bases, with 10 bases between. This CDR3 contains 14 residues. CDR3 sequence reads: CASSLRSSYTEAFF. CDR3 nucleotides: TGTGCCAGCAGCTTACGGAGCAGCTACACTGAAGCTTTCTTT.

The V gene is TRBV11-2, the J gene TRBJ2-7, with TRBD1 matching 8 bases. The V gene's germline CDR1 is SGHAT and CDR2 FQNNGV. This CDR3 region has 15 residues. V dropped 5 bases and J dropped 2; count of bases not matched to a gene: 8. The CDR3 loop reads CASSPGDRLTYEQYF. In DNA, the CDR3 is TGTGCCAGCAGCCCTGGGGACAGGCTTACCTACGAGCAGTACTTC.

The chain joins TRBV28 to TRBJ1-5, with TRBD1 as a possible D gene (5 bases). From germline, CDR1 is MDHEN and CDR2 SYDVKM. Trimming stripped 2 bases from V and 4 bases from J, with 12 bases between. The CDR3 length is 15 residues. The CDR3 nucleotides are TGTGCCAGCAGTTTACAAGGGGTGAAAAATCAGCCCCAGCATTTT. Protein sequence: CASSLQGVKNQPQHF.

This rearrangement joins TRBV10-3 to TRBJ2-7, with 7 bases identical to TRBD1. Germline V lookup: CDR1 ENHRY, CDR2 SYGVKD. V lost 0 bases to trimming and J lost 7 bases; unmatched junction nucleotides: 12. The CDR3 consists of 16 residues. CDR3 loop: CAISESIGTAVGEQYF. The CDR3, as DNA: TGTGCCATCAGTGAGTCCATCGGGACAGCCGTAGGGGAGCAGTACTTC.

V is TRBV11-3 and J is TRBJ1-5; D gene ambiguous. V was pared by 0 bases and J by 6 bases, with 6 bases between. The CDR3 has 13 residues. CDR1 is SGHNT and CDR2 is YENEEA in the germline V gene. The CDR3 spells CASSLDAGQPQHF. CDR3 nucleotides: TGTGCCAGCAGCTTAGATGCGGGTCAGCCCCAGCATTTT.

This clone was counted a few times. The chain has TRBV6-5 and TRBJ1-1; D is possibly TRBD1 (5 bases). This CDR3 has 14 residues. Trimming stripped 5 bases from V and 1 base from J, with 11 bases between. Germline-derived CDR1 and CDR2 are MNHEY and SVGAGI. The CDR3 DNA sequence: TGTGCCAGCAGTAGGACACAACCGAACACTGAAGCTTTCTTT. This encodes CASSRTQPNTEAFF.

This chain connects TRBV7-3 to TRBJ2-2; 12 bases line up with TRBD2. V dropped 6 bases and J dropped 5; count of bases not matched to a gene: 4. In germline, CDR1 is SGHTA, CDR2 FQGTGA. The CDR3 length is 15 residues. CDR3 nucleotides: TGTGCCAGCAGACTAGCGGGAGGAGGGACCGGGGAGCTGTTTTTT. Amino acid sequence: CASRLAGGGTGELFF.

The chain joins TRBV29-1 to TRBJ2-5; 8 positions match TRBD2. Trimming took 7 bases from V and 1 from J; bases not matched to a gene: 8. Germline V gene sequence: CDR1 SQVTM, CDR2 ANQGSEA. The CDR3 length is 14 residues. This CDR3 is CSGSLTSVQETQYF. CDR3 DNA: TGCAGCGGAAGTCTGACTAGCGTCCAAGAGACCCAGTACTTC.

The chain recombines TRBV30 with TRBJ2-7, with 8 bases aligning to TRBD2. CDR1 and CDR2 (germline): GTSNPN, SVGIG (reference sequence). Trimming cost V 0 bases and J 2 bases; bases outside gene matches: 12. This CDR3 is built from 17 residues. CDR3 loop: CAWSVRLASGSTYEQYF. As DNA, the CDR3 is TGTGCCTGGAGTGTAAGGTTGGCGAGCGGGAGCACCTACGAGCAGTACTTC.

This rearrangement joins TRBV7-2 to TRBJ2-7; TRBD1 matches 7 bases. V trimming: 3 bases; J trimming: 6 bases; junction bases outside the gene matches: 2. This CDR3 contains 12 residues. Per the germline V gene, CDR1 is SGHTA and CDR2 is FQGNSA. The DNA of the CDR3 is TGTGCCAGCAGCTTCGCAGGGGGCGAGCAGTACTTC. It specifies CASSFAGGEQYF.

The chain couples TRBV5-8 to TRBJ2-7, with 11 bases that match TRBD2. CDR3 length: 15 amino acids. Germline-derived CDR1 and CDR2 are SGHTS and YDEGEE. After removal of 4 bases from V and 1 base from J, the junction contained 4 bases not matched to a gene. CDR3 bases: TGTGCCAGCAGCGAGACTAGCGGGGCTTCCTACGAGCAGTACTTC. Translation gives CASSETSGASYEQYF.